These 8 T cell receptor beta chains were sequenced from one sample in a study of siplizumab effects on memory and regulatory T cells. Data came from immunoSEQ multiplex PCR; TCRdb stores just in-frame clones and leaves some out. The sample has some 81,000 clones, just under 95% seen once; the top ten hold less than 20%. The source material was CD8+ T cells sorted from blood. The receptor source for this set is a human donor in good health.

The genes are TRBV19 and TRBJ2-7; 7 nucleotides line up with TRBD1. CDR1 LNHDA and CDR2 SQIVND come from the germline V gene (reference sequence). The V segment lost 5 bases and the J segment 4 bases; nucleotides outside the gene matches: 5. The CDR3 loop spans 13 amino acids. CDR3 region: CASSVGTAYEQYF. CDR3 DNA: TGTGCCAGTAGTGTCGGGACAGCTTACGAGCAGTACTTC.

The V gene is TRBV7-9, the J gene TRBJ2-7; D gene uncertain. This CDR3 region has 16 residues. Per the germline V gene, CDR1 is SEHNR and CDR2 is FQNEAQ (reference sequence). V was trimmed by 3 bases and J by 2 bases, leaving 17 bases between them. The CDR3 DNA reads TGTGCCAGCAGCTTGGCCTCGGTCCCGGTGACCTACGAGCAGTACTTC. The encoded protein is CASSLASVPVTYEQYF.

In DNA form, the CDR3 reads TGCAGCGTGGTGTGGGACTCTGGGGCCAACGTCCTGACTTTC. Its translation: CSVVWDSGANVLTF. The chain uses TRBV29-1 and TRBJ2-6, with no clear D. V gave up 6 bases and J gave up 0 bases, with 9 bases separating them. The CDR3 covers 14 residues. Per germline, CDR1 SQVTM and CDR2 ANQGSEA.

The genes are TRBV19 and TRBJ1-1; D gene ambiguous. The germline CDR1 and CDR2 sequences are LNHDA and SQIVND (reference sequence). The V end lost 5 bases, the J end lost 1 base, and 5 bases lay between the germline ends. The length of the CDR3 is 12 residues. The CDR3 here is CASSWANTEAFF. For the CDR3, the DNA is TGTGCCAGTAGTTGGGCGAACACTGAAGCTTTCTTT.

The V call is TRBV19, the J call TRBJ2-5, with TRBD1 identical over 7 bases. V was clipped by 7 bases and J by 5 bases; unmatched bases: 16. The CDR3 extends over 16 amino acids. Germline-derived CDR1 and CDR2 are LNHDA and SQIVND (reference sequence). In nucleotides, the CDR3 is TGTGCCAGTACCTTGGTGATAAGGGGGCTACGGGAGACCCAGTACTTC. Translated: CASTLVIRGLRETQYF.

This sequence joins TRBV7-6 and TRBJ2-3; TRBD2 agrees at 9 bases. Trimming cost V 5 bases and J 5 bases; bases outside gene matches: 8. Germline V gene data show CDR1 as SGHVS and CDR2 as FNYEAQ. This CDR3 contains 15 residues. CDR3 DNA: TGTGCCAGCAGCCCCGGGACTAGCCGACGAGATACGCAGTATTTT. Residues: CASSPGTSRRDTQYF. The full variable domain, its missing parts supplied by reference TRBV7-6 and TRBJ2-3, is GAGVSQSPRYKVTKRGQDVALRCDPISGHVSLYWYRQALGQGPEFLTYFNYEAQQDKSGLPNDRFSAERPEGSISTLTIQRTEQRDSAMYRCASSPGTSRRDTQYFGPGTRLTVL.

The rearrangement uses TRBV29-1 and TRBJ2-7; D is possibly TRBD2 (6 bases). The CDR3 has 14 residues. The germline V gene has CDR1 SQVTM and CDR2 ANQGSEA. V lost 0 bases and J 3 bases, leaving 12 bases between the germline ends. The CDR3 here is CSVEDRGSGYEQYF. DNA for the CDR3: TGCAGCGTTGAAGATCGGGGGTCGGGCTACGAGCAGTACTTC.

In DNA, the CDR3 is TGTGCCAGCAGCTTCCCCCCCGTCAGGGTGGAGGAGACCCAGTACTTC. Amino acids: CASSFPPVRVEETQYF. The V call is TRBV7-8, the J call TRBJ2-5, with a possible D match to TRBD1 (5 bases). Germline CDR1 is SGHVS and CDR2 is FQNEAQ. V lost 3 bases, J lost 5 bases, and 19 bases lay in between. The CDR3 contains 16 residues. The entire variable domain, with the rest obtained from reference TRBV7-8 and TRBJ2-5, is as follows: GAGVSQSPRYKVAKRGQDVALRCDPISGHVSLFWYQQALGQGPEFLTYFQNEAQLDKSGLPSDRFFAERPEGSVSTLKIQRTQQEDSAVYLCASSFPPVRVEETQYFGPGTRLLVL.